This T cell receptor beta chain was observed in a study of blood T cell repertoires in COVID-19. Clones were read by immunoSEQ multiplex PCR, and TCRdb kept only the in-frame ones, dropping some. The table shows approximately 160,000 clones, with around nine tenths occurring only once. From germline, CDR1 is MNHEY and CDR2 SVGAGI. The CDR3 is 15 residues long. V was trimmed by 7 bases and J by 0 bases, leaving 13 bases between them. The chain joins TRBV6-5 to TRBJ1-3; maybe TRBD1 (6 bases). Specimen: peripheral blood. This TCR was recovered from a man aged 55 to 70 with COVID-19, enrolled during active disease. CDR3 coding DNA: TGTGCCAGCATGGAAGGGGGAAGCTCTGGAAACACCATATATTTT. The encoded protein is CASMEGGSSGNTIYF.